One sample yielded the 29 T cell receptor beta chains listed below, sequenced in a study of T cell repertoires in cytomegalovirus infection (dated by TCRdb to about 2019). Interpreted using the paper, the treatment or condition label stands for: in vitro stimulation with specific CMV peptide epitopes to enrich CMV-specific T cells. TCRdb lists the instrument as Illumina HiSeq 1500. The raw public data were reprocessed by TCRdb itself: fastp quality trimming at Q25, MiXCR clonotype calling, in-frame beta chains only. Every entry covers one CDR3 protein and lists the most common genes and DNA from its rows. This sample holds roughly 920,000 distinct CDR3 sequences; under 40% were observed only once. The ten largest make up roughly 12% of the sample. These receptors have no identified antigens. Specimen: cultured CD8+ T cells from PBMCs, collected from culture after CMV antigen stimulation. Receptors originate from a human donor in good health (CMV status not recorded). Some clones in this sample may be carry-over from other donors' samples.

The V call is TRBV12-3 or TRBV12-4, the J call TRBJ1-1; 8 nucleotides align to TRBD1. The CDR3 covers 14 residues. Germline trimming cut 4 bases from V and 3 bases from J; bases unmatched to any gene: 4. CDR3 bases: TGTGCCAGCAGTTCCGCAGGGGGCTACACTGAAGCTTTCTTT. This sequence encodes CASSSAGGYTEAFF.

The chain employs TRBV10-3 and TRBJ2-5, with TRBD1 matching 9 bases. Germline lookup yields CDR1 ENHRY and CDR2 SYGVKD. This CDR3 has 15 residues. V dropped 8 bases and J dropped 5; count of bases not matched to a gene: 12. The CDR3 DNA sequence: TGTGCCATCGGTACGGGACAGGGAGTGACTGAGACCCAGTACTTC. It yields the protein CAIGTGQGVTETQYF.

CDR3 nucleotide sequence: TGTGCCAGCAGTGCTTTTTACAGCGGGGACTACACCGGGGAGCTGTTTTTT. Translating it yields CASSAFYSGDYTGELFF. J is TRBJ2-2 and V is TRBV27, with TRBD2 matching 7 bases. Germline CDR1 MNHEY, CDR2 SMNVEV (reference sequence). This CDR3 spans 17 amino acids. The junction had 12 bases not matched to a gene; V was cut back by 5 bases and J by 3 bases.

This clonotype was detected a few times. The chain combines TRBV12-3 or TRBV12-4 with TRBJ2-5, with TRBD1 as a possible D gene (5 bases). V lost 2 bases and J 5 bases, leaving 12 bases between the germline ends. The CDR3 length is 14 residues. CDR3 sequence reads: CASSLTVGRETQYF. The DNA of the CDR3 is TGTGCCAGCAGTTTAACCGTGGGGCGGGAGACCCAGTACTTC.

This clonotype was seen ten or more times. This rearrangement joins TRBV7-2 to TRBJ2-1; D is uncertain. V was pared by 3 bases and J by 0 bases, with 12 bases between. The V gene's germline CDR1 is SGHTA and CDR2 FQGNSA. The CDR3 extends over 16 amino acids. In DNA, the CDR3 is TGTGCCAGCAGCTTGGGTCGGGCCCGCTCCTACAATGAGCAGTTCTTC. It yields the protein CASSLGRARSYNEQFF.

The rearrangement links TRBV27 to TRBJ2-1, with D perhaps assigned TRBD1 or TRBD2 (6 bases each). This CDR3 has 14 amino acids. The germline CDR1 and CDR2 sequences are MNHEY and SMNVEV (reference sequence). Trimming shortened V by 6 bases and J by 8 bases, and 17 bases separated the two germline ends. The CDR3 bases are TGTGCCAGCAGCTTACAGGGAGGTACGGATGAGCAGTTCTTC. Protein: CASSLQGGTDEQFF.

The chain has TRBV5-6 and TRBJ2-7; D possibly matches TRBD1 or TRBD2 (5 bases each). The CDR3 loop spans 14 amino acids. The V gene lost 4 bases and the J gene lost 3 bases, with 14 bases spanning the gap. CDR1 and CDR2 from the germline V gene are SGHDT and YYEEEE. The CDR3 nucleotides are TGTGCCAGCAGCAACCGGGACGGCTTCTACGAGCAGTACGTC. This encodes CASSNRDGFYEQYV.

The sample holds many counts of this clonotype. The DNA of the CDR3 is TGTGCCAGCAGTGGCACGGGGACAGCCCTGAACTATGGCTACACCTTC. It yields the protein CASSGTGTALNYGYTF. V is TRBV27 and J is TRBJ1-2; 7 positions agree with TRBD1. With V trimmed by 5 bases and J by 2 bases, 11 bases remained unmatched. Germline CDR1 is MNHEY and CDR2 is SMNVEV (reference sequence). The CDR3 is 16 residues long.

This rearrangement joins TRBV7-6 to TRBJ2-7, with D perhaps TRBD1 (5 bases). The CDR3 runs 15 residues. Per the germline V gene, CDR1 is SGHVS and CDR2 is FNYEAQ. Trimming removed 1 base at V and 3 bases at J, with 13 bases between. The CDR3 sequence is CASSLEEAGFYEQYF. As DNA, the CDR3 is TGTGCCAGCAGCTTAGAAGAGGCAGGGTTCTACGAGCAGTACTTC.

Worth noting for this clonotype: A junction end diverges from the germline sequence, so it may reflect a read error. The chain couples TRBV7-6 to TRBJ1-1; no definite D call. This CDR3 has 12 amino acids. CDR1 and CDR2 (germline): SGHVS, FNYEAQ. CDR3 in amino acids: CASSLINTKAFF. The CDR3 DNA follows: TGTGCCAGCAGCCTTATAAACACTAAAGCTTTCTTT.

This clonotype was found a few times. The chain joins TRBV27 to TRBJ2-5; TRBD1 is a possible D gene (6 bases). This CDR3 is 14 amino acids long. The germline V gene has CDR1 MNHEY and CDR2 SMNVEV (reference sequence). V lost 4 bases, J lost 4 bases, and 13 bases lay in between. The CDR3 loop is CASSSHTGIETQYF. Written as DNA, the CDR3 is TGTGCCAGCAGTTCCCACACAGGGATAGAGACCCAGTACTTC.

J is TRBJ2-5 and V is TRBV12-3 or TRBV12-4, with 8 bases fitting TRBD1. The CDR3 covers 14 residues. Losses at the gene ends were 10 bases for V and 6 bases for J; bases not matched to a gene: 13. CDR3 amino acids: CAILRAGGGKTQYF. In nucleotides, the CDR3 is TGTGCCATTCTTAGGGCAGGGGGCGGGAAGACCCAGTACTTC.

The CDR3 protein is CASSPQQTGNTEAFF. The CDR3 DNA reads TGTGCCAGCAGCCCACAACAGACAGGGAACACTGAAGCTTTCTTT. The V call is TRBV7-9, the J call TRBJ1-1; D may be TRBD1 (6 bases). Germline V gene lookup returns CDR1 SEHNR and CDR2 FQNEAQ (reference sequence). Trimming took off 5 bases at V and 1 base at J, with 14 bases between the two ends. The CDR3 runs to 15 residues.

The V gene is TRBV15, the J gene TRBJ2-1, with 9 bases that match TRBD1. This CDR3 is 15 amino acids long. Germline CDR1 and CDR2: LNHNV and YYDKDF (reference sequence). Trimming removed 5 bases from V and 4 bases from J; junction bases left unmatched: 6. CDR3: CATSGRDREYNEQFF. CDR3 sequence (DNA): TGTGCCACCAGCGGCCGGGACAGGGAATACAATGAGCAGTTCTTC. Drawing the rest from reference TRBV15 and TRBJ2-1, the complete variable domain is DAMVIQNPRYQVTQFGKPVTLSCSQTLNHNVMYWYQQKSSQAPKLLFHYYDKDFNNEADTPDNFQSRRPNTSFCFLDIRSPGLGDTAMYLCATSGRDREYNEQFFGPGTRLTVL.

This rearrangement joins TRBV23-1 to TRBJ2-3, with D uncertain. TRBV23-1 qualifies as an ORF whose function is uncertain. Trimming removed 8 bases from V and 4 bases from J, with 10 bases in between. The CDR3 runs 12 residues. Here the CDR3 DNA reads TGCGCCAGCGATGCGGCCGCAGATACGCAGTATTTT. It is translated as CASDAAADTQYF.

This clonotype has a handful of counts. The chain carries TRBV11-1 and TRBJ1-1; 8 bases match TRBD1. The length of the CDR3 is 17 residues. Germline lookup yields CDR1 SGHAT and CDR2 FQDESV (reference sequence). The V gene end was trimmed by 2 bases and the J gene end by 5 bases; junction bases not matched to a gene: 13. CDR3 in DNA: TGTGCCAGCAGCTTACCACGGACAGGGATCCCCGTAACTGAAGCTTTCTTT. This sequence encodes CASSLPRTGIPVTEAFF.

This chain uses TRBV12-5 with TRBJ2-2; a weak D match, TRBD2 (6 bases). The V end lost 2 bases, the J end lost 3 bases, and 10 bases lay between the germline ends. The CDR3 consists of 15 residues. Germline V gives CDR1 LGHNT, CDR2 FRNRAP. The CDR3 nucleotides read TGTGCTAGTGGTTTGATCGGGGGTCACACCGGGGAGCTGTTTTTT. Encoded protein: CASGLIGGHTGELFF.

The chain uses TRBV6-5 and TRBJ2-1, with 15 nucleotides matching TRBD2. Germline V gives CDR1 MNHEY, CDR2 SVGAGI. Losses at the gene ends were 6 bases for V and 13 bases for J; bases not matched to a gene: 10. The CDR3 covers 15 residues. This chain's CDR3 is CASRGLAGGYKDQFF. The CDR3 DNA sequence: TGTGCCAGCAGAGGACTAGCGGGGGGGTACAAAGATCAGTTCTTC.

The genes are TRBV14 and TRBJ2-3; D perhaps matches TRBD2 (6 bases). This CDR3 spans 13 amino acids. Trimming removed 0 bases at V and 6 bases at J, with 7 bases between. The germline V gene encodes CDR1 SGHDN and CDR2 FVKESK. CDR3 sequence (DNA): TGTGCCAGCAGCCAAGAGGAGGGGGATACGCAGTATTTT. Translating gives CASSQEEGDTQYF.

Many counts were recorded for this clonotype. The gene calls are TRBV7-6 and TRBJ1-1; D might be TRBD1 (6 bases). V lost 1 base and J 5 bases, leaving 11 bases between the germline ends. The CDR3 sequence is 14 residues long. CDR1 is SGHVS and CDR2 is FNYEAQ in the germline V gene. The CDR3 DNA sequence: TGTGCCAGCAGCTTAGGGGGGCGCGGGACTGAAGCTTTCTTT. The encoded protein is CASSLGGRGTEAFF.

In this sample, this clonotype turned up many times. The chain uses TRBV7-6 and TRBJ2-5; TRBD1 aligns across 9 bases. CDR3 length: 18 amino acids. J gave up 5 bases and V 1 base, and 14 bases lay outside the gene matches. Germline V gives CDR1 SGHVS, CDR2 FNYEAQ. The DNA of the CDR3 is TGTGCCAGCAGCTTAGGACCGTCCGGGACAGGGCGGGGGGAGACCCAGTACTTC. It translates to CASSLGPSGTGRGETQYF.

The genes are TRBV2 and TRBJ2-1; TRBD1 is a possible D gene (6 bases). CDR1 and CDR2 from the germline V gene are SNHLY and FYNNEI. CDR3 length: 15 residues. Trimming removed 4 bases at V and 8 bases at J, with 18 bases between. For the CDR3, the DNA is TGTGCCAGCAGTGGAAGACAGGTGGTGTTTGATGAGCAGTTCTTC. Protein: CASSGRQVVFDEQFF.

The chain has TRBV12-3 or TRBV12-4 and TRBJ1-2, with D possibly being TRBD1 (6 bases). V shed 6 bases and J shed 6 bases, with 14 bases lying between them. This CDR3 comprises 13 residues. The CDR3 nucleotides are TGTGCCAGCAGGGAGACAGGTGTGGATGGCTACACCTTC. Amino acid sequence: CASRETGVDGYTF.

This clonotype was detected a few times. The V and J genes are TRBV5-6 and TRBJ1-5, with D possibly being TRBD1 (6 bases). This CDR3 spans 15 amino acids. The germline V gene has CDR1 SGHDT and CDR2 YYEEEE. The V and J ends lost 1 base and 6 bases respectively, with 14 bases between them. CDR3 DNA: TGTGCCAGCAGCTTGACGCCGGGGGCGGGTCAGCCCCAGCATTTT. It translates to CASSLTPGAGQPQHF.

This clonotype was observed a handful of times. This sequence joins TRBV20-1 and TRBJ2-7; D not certain. CDR3 size: 14 residues. CDR1 is DFQATT, CDR2 SNEGSKA, per germline (reference sequence). Trimming took 0 bases from V and 0 from J, leaving 9 bases between them. This CDR3 reads CSARDRAFSYEQYF. In nucleotides, the CDR3 is TGCAGTGCTAGAGATAGGGCGTTCTCCTACGAGCAGTACTTC.

This clonotype has a count of ten or more. V usage is TRBV7-2 and J usage is TRBJ2-1; D is unclear. The V and J ends lost 5 bases and 2 bases respectively, with 19 bases between them. This CDR3 has 17 residues. Germline lookup yields CDR1 SGHTA and CDR2 FQGNSA. The CDR3: CASSLRSQFTTYNEQFF. In nucleotides, the CDR3 is TGTGCCAGCAGCCTAAGGTCGCAGTTTACCACCTACAATGAGCAGTTCTTC.

The rearrangement links TRBV5-5 to TRBJ1-3, with D unclear. V gave up 4 bases and J gave up 0 bases, with 8 bases separating them. The length of the CDR3 is 14 residues. Germline-derived CDR1 and CDR2 are SGHKS and YYEKEE (reference sequence). The CDR3, as DNA: TGTGCCAGCAGCCCGGGAATCTCTGGAAACACCATATATTTT. Amino acids: CASSPGISGNTIYF.

This clonotype was observed many times. The chain links TRBV7-8 to TRBJ2-1, with D possibly matching TRBD2 (5 bases). The V gene's germline CDR1 is SGHVS and CDR2 FQNEAQ. This CDR3 contains 16 residues. Between the trimmed V and J ends, which lost 5 bases and 7 bases, there was a span of 21 bases. The CDR3 spells CASSPSRGYVLNEQFF. The CDR3 DNA sequence: TGTGCCAGCAGCCCGTCCAGAGGGTACGTGTTGAATGAGCAGTTCTTC.

The genes are TRBV7-6 and TRBJ1-3; 9 nucleotides align to TRBD1. In germline, CDR1 is SGHVS, CDR2 FNYEAQ. V trimming: 4 bases; J trimming: 0 bases; junction bases outside the gene matches: 10. The CDR3 extends over 18 amino acids. Here the CDR3 reads CASSSYPGQGSSGNTIYF. The CDR3 bases are TGTGCCAGCAGCTCCTATCCGGGACAGGGAAGCTCTGGAAACACCATATATTTT.